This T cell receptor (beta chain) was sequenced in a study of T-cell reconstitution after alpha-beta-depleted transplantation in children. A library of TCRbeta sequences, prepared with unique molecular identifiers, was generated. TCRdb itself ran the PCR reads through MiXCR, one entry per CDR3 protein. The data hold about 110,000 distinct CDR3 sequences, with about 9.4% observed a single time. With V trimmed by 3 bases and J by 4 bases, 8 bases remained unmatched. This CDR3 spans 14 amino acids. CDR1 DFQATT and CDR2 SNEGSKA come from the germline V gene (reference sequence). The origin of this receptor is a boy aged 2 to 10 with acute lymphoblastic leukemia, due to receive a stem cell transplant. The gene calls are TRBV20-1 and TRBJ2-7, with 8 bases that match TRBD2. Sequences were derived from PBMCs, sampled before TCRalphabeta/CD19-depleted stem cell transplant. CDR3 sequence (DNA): TGCAGTGCTAGCCGACTAGCGAGGGGGTACGAGCAGTACTTC. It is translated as CSASRLARGYEQYF.